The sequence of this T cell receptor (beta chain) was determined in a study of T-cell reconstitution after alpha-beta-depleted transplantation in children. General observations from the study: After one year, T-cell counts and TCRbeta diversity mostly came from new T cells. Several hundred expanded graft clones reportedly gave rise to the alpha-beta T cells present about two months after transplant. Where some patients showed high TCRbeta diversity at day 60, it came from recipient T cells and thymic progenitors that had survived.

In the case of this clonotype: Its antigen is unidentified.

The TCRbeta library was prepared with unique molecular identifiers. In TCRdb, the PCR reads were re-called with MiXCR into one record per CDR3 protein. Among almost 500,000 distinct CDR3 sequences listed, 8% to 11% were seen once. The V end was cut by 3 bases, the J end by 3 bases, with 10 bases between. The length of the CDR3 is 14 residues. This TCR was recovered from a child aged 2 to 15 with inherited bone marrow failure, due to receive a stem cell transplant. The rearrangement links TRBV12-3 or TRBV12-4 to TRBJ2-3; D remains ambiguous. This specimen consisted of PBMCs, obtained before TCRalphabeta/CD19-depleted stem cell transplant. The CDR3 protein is CASSFEPGTDTQYF. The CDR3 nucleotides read TGTGCCAGCAGTTTCGAGCCTGGGACAGATACGCAGTATTTT.